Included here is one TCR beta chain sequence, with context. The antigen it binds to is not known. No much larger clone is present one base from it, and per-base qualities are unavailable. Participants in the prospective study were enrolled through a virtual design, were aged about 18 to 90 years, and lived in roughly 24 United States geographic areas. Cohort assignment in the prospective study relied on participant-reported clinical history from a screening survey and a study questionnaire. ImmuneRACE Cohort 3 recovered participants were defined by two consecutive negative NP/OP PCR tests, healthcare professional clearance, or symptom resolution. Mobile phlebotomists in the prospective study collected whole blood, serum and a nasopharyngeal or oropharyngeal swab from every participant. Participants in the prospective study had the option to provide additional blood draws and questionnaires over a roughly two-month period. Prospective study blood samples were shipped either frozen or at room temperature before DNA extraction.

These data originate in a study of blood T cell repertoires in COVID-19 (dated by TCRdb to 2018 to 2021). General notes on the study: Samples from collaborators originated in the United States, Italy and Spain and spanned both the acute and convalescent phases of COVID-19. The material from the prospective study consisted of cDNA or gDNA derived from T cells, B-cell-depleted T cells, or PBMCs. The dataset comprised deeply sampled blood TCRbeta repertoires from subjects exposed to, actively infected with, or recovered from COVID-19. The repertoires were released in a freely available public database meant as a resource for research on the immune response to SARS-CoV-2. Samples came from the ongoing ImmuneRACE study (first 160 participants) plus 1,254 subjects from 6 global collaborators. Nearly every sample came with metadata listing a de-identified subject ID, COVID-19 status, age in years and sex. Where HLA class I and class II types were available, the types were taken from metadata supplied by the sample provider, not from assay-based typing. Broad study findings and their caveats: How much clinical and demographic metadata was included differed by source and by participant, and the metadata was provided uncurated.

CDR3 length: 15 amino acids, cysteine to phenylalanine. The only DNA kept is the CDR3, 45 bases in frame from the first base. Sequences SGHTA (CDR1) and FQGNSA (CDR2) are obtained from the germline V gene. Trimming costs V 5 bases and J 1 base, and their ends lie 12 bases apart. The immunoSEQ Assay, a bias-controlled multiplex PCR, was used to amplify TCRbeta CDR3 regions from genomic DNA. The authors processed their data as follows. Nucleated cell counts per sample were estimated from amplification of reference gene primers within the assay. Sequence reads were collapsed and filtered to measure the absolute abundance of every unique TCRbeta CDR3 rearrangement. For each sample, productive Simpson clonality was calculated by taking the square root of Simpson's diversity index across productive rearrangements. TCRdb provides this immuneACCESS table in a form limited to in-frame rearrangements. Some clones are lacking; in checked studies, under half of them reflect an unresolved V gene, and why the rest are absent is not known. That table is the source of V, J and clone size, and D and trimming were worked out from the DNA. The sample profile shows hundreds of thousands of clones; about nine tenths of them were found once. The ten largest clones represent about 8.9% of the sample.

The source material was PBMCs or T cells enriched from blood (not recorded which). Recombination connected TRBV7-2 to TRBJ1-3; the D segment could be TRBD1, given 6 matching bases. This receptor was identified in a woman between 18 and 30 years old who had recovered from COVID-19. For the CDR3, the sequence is CASSAWGHSGNTIYF. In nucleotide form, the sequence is TGTGCCAGCAGCGCCTGGGGGCATTCTGGAAACACCATATATTTT.